This TCR beta chain is drawn from a study of CD8+CD57+ T cells in acquired aplastic anemia. Study results and caveats: Patients versus controls showed no significant CD8+ Simpson's diversity difference.

As regards this clonotype: The antigen is undetermined.

CD8+CD57+ cell expansion, shown by flow cytometry, had occurred in the patients selected for sequencing. Genomic DNA provided the template from which TCR beta VDJ and CDR3 profiles were obtained. TCRdb re-called the reads through MiXCR, storing one row per CDR3 protein. The data hold 450,000 to 550,000 distinct CDR3 sequences, with over 25% observed a single time. The sequencing input was sorted CD4+, CD8+, or CD8+CD57+ T cells (not recorded which) from PBMCs. This TCR was recovered from a human donor with aplastic anemia.

CDR3 coding DNA: TGTGCCAGCAGTTACGGGACGATAGGAGACTATGGCTACACCTTC. It is translated as CASSYGTIGDYGYTF. The V call is TRBV6-4, the J call TRBJ1-2, with a weak D call TRBD1 (5 bases). CDR1 is MRHNA, CDR2 SNTAGT, per germline. The CDR3 totals 15 residues. V gave up 5 bases and J gave up 3 bases, with 16 bases separating them.